The clone carrying this T cell receptor beta chain was seen just once. Its specificity is unknown. Trimming stripped 1 base from V and 7 bases from J, with 11 bases between. CDR3 size: 14 residues. Germline-derived CDR1 and CDR2 are SNHLY and FYNNEI. This sample is part of a study of cytomegalovirus exposure and HLA in healthy donors. Overall study results and limits: Follow-up analysis seemed to connect common viral pathogens with several of the most significant clusters identified.

PCR used 60 Vbeta primers and 13 Jbeta primers. TCRdb's table, derived via immunoSEQ multiplex PCR, lists solely in-frame clones and lacks some. The sample carries more than 80,000 clones, under 80% recorded once. The specimen was PBMCs. The chain couples TRBV2 to TRBJ1-3, with D uncertain. This sequence was found in a woman in her forties or fifties in good health and CMV-seropositive. CDR3 amino acids: CASSEGTLGNTIYF. The CDR3 DNA reads as TGTGCCAGCAGTGAAGGGACTCTCGGCAACACCATATATTTT.